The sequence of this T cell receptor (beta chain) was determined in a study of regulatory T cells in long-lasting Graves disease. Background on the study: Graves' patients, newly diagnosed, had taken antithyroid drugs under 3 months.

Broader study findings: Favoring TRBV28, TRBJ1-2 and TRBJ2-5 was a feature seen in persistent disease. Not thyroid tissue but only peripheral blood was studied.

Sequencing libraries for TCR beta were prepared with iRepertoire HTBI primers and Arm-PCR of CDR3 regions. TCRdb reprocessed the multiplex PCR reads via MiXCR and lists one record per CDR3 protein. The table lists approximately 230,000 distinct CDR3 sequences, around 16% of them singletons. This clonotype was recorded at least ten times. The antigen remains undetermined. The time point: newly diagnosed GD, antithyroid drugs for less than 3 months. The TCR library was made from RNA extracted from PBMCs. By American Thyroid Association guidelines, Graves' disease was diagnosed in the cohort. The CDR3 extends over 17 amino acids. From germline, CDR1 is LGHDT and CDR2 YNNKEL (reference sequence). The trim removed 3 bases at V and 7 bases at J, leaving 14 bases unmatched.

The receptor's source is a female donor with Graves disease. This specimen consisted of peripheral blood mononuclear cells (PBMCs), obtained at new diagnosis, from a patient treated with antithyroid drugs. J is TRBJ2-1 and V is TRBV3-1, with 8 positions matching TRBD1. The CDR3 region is CASSQGIGTGGRNEQFF. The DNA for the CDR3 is TGTGCCAGCAGCCAGGGCATTGGGACAGGTGGACGGAATGAGCAGTTCTTC.